This TCR beta chain was profiled in a study of prognosis after radiotherapy for stage I lung cancer. Study-level points and caveats: In patients receiving stereotactic body radiation therapy, unique TCR clone counts fell afterward, median roughly 10,000 versus 7,000.

Multiplex PCR, run in two rounds, amplified TCR beta CDR3 from genomic DNA. For every TRBV and TRBJ gene, a specific primer was used in first-round PCR. TCRdb re-derived calls from the multiplex PCR reads in MiXCR, one entry per CDR3 protein. The table has under 75,000 distinct CDR3 sequences, roughly 29% seen once. The V gene's germline CDR1 is MNHNS and CDR2 SASEGT. The CDR3 sequence is 13 residues long. A note on this clonotype: Antigen specificity is unknown. A read error may account for a junction end that differs from germline.

The source material was PBMCs, sampled before or after stereotactic body radiation therapy (not recorded which). This clonotype was sampled from a donor over 45 with non-small cell lung cancer. The chain joins TRBV6-1 to TRBJ1-5; D is unclear. The DNA of the CDR3 is TGTGCCAGCAGCACCCATAGCAGTCAGCCCCAGCATTTT. Its protein product is CASSTHSSQPQHF.